This T cell receptor (beta chain) was captured by sequencing in a study of patients and donors after allogeneic stem cell transplantation. The V gene's germline CDR1 is LGHDT and CDR2 YNNKEL (reference sequence). V shed 2 bases and J shed 13 bases, with 18 bases lying between them. The CDR3 is made up of 13 amino acids. This clonotype was seen more than once but under ten times. TCRdb ran MiXCR on the RT-PCR reads and lists one entry per CDR3 protein. The repertoire includes about 87,000 distinct CDR3 sequences, approximately 5% of them detected once, and 2.6% sits in the top ten. The chain has TRBV3-1 and TRBJ2-7, with D possibly TRBD2 on 5 matching bases. Sequencing input: blood, either unsorted or a sorted T cell fraction (not recorded which). This TCR derives from a human donor who was either an allogeneic HSCT recipient or a stem cell or donor lymphocyte infusion donor (not recorded which). It is not recorded whose cells these are; they may come from a transplant donor. The CDR3 DNA sequence: TGTGCCAGCAGCCAATTCTCGGGAAACCAGCGCTACTTC. It specifies CASSQFSGNQRYF.